This is a list of T cell receptor beta chains from one sample in a study of cytomegalovirus exposure and HLA in healthy donors. Method: immunoSEQ multiplex PCR; TCRdb's copy keeps in-frame clones and lacks some. This sample has fewer than 300,000 clones, with around 86% found just once. Sequenced input: PBMCs. All receptors derive from a man aged 35-49 years in good health and CMV-seropositive. The CDR3 runs from the conserved cysteine through the conserved F or W. D genes are given only for firm matches. Clone size, where shown, is once, few, many, or a class for clones that have expanded.

>TRBV6-5|NA|12|TRBJ1-6|NA
CASSYSRSPLHF
TGTGCCAGCAGTTACTCGCGCTCACCCCTCCACTTT
>TRBV4-3|NA|15|TRBJ1-2|NA
CASSQEDRQVHGYTF
TGCGCCAGCAGCCAAGAAGACCGACAGGTCCATGGCTACACCTTC
>TRBV7-7|NA|14|TRBJ2-1|NA
CASSPSGGYNEQFF
TGTGCTAGCAGCCCCTCGGGTGGGTACAATGAGCAGTTCTTC
>TRBV28|NA|13|TRBJ1-2|NA
CASRTTRGSGYTF
TGTGCCAGCAGAACCACCCGGGGTTCGGGCTACACCTTC
>TRBV5-1|TRBD1|15|TRBJ2-1|NA
CASSLGPGQINEQFF
TGCGCCAGCAGCTTGGGGCCGGGACAGATTAATGAGCAGTTCTTC
>TRBV5-1|NA|13|TRBJ1-1|NA
CASAYSGNTEAFF
TGCGCCAGCGCCTATAGTGGGAACACTGAAGCTTTCTTT
>TRBV9|TRBD2|19|TRBJ2-1|once
CASSVGYMASGSFDNEQFF
TGTGCCAGCAGCGTAGGTTACATGGCTAGCGGGAGCTTTGACAATGAGCAGTTCTTC
>TRBV5-6|TRBD1|14|TRBJ2-7|NA
CASSPGTGEREQYF
TGTGCCAGCAGCCCGGGGACAGGGGAAAGGGAGCAGTACTTC
>TRBV6-1|TRBD2|18|TRBJ2-1|NA
CASSEALSSGRTGNEQFF
TGTGCCAGCAGTGAAGCGCTGTCTAGCGGGAGGACAGGGAATGAGCAGTTCTTC
>TRBV19|NA|14|TRBJ1-2|NA
CASSMEQTNYGYTF
TGTGCCAGTAGTATGGAGCAGACTAACTATGGCTACACCTTC
>TRBV19|TRBD1|14|TRBJ1-1|few
CASSRGQGGSEAFF
TGTGCCAGTAGCCGAGGACAGGGCGGGAGTGAAGCTTTCTTT
>TRBV6-4|TRBD2|14|TRBJ2-1|few
CASSTGTSGAEQFF
TGTGCCAGCAGCACCGGGACTAGCGGGGCAGAGCAGTTCTTC
>TRBV6-1|TRBD1|14|TRBJ2-1|NA
CASSKRTGIDEQFF
TGTGCCAGCAGTAAACGGACAGGGATCGATGAGCAGTTCTTC
>TRBV28|NA|13|TRBJ1-5|once
CASTSGRYQPQHF
TGTGCCAGCACCTCAGGGCGGTATCAGCCCCAGCATTTT
>TRBV9|TRBD2|20|TRBJ2-1|NA
CASSPTGGLAGASSYNEQFF
TGTGCCAGCAGCCCGACGGGGGGACTAGCGGGAGCCAGCTCCTACAATGAGCAGTTCTTC
>TRBV5-4|NA|15|TRBJ2-1|NA
CASSRGGIPGNEQFF
TGTGCCAGCTCTCGGGGAGGCATACCTGGGAATGAGCAGTTCTTC
>TRBV27|NA|14|TRBJ2-7|NA
CASRWTAGSDEQYF
TGTGCCAGCAGATGGACAGCCGGGTCCGACGAGCAGTACTTC
>TRBV29-1|TRBD2|14|TRBJ2-1|NA
CSVRGGRAYNEQFF
TGCAGCGTTAGGGGCGGGAGGGCATACAATGAGCAGTTCTTC
>TRBV28|NA|15|TRBJ1-3|NA
CASSTFFPPGNTIYF
TGTGCCAGCAGTACTTTTTTCCCCCCTGGAAACACCATATATTTT
>TRBV5-4|NA|15|TRBJ1-1|NA
CASSSPGILNTEAFF
TGTGCCAGCAGCTCACCAGGGATTCTGAACACTGAAGCTTTCTTT
>TRBV15|TRBD2|17|TRBJ2-5|NA
CATSRAGLAGPQETQYF
TGTGCCACCAGCAGAGCGGGACTAGCGGGGCCTCAAGAGACCCAGTACTTC
>TRBV4-2|TRBD1|16|TRBJ2-7|NA
CASSQVRGQGIYEQYF
TGTGCCAGCAGCCAAGTCAGGGGACAGGGTATCTACGAGCAGTACTTC
>TRBV7-8|NA|16|TRBJ1-5|NA
CASSLVGGVGNQPQHF
TGTGCCAGCAGCTTAGTTGGCGGGGTGGGCAATCAGCCCCAGCATTTT
>TRBV6-6|TRBD1|15|TRBJ2-1|NA
CASSSDRVGYNEQFF
TGTGCCAGCAGCTCCGACAGGGTGGGTTACAATGAGCAGTTCTTC
>TRBV6-5|TRBD1|16|TRBJ1-3|NA
CASSYGTGEYGNTIYF
TGTGCCAGCAGTTACGGGACAGGGGAGTATGGAAACACCATATATTTT
>TRBV19|NA|14|TRBJ2-7|NA
CASSPRGQTYEQYF
TGTGCCAGTAGCCCTCGAGGACAGACTTACGAGCAGTACTTC
>TRBV28|TRBD1|15|TRBJ1-1|few
CASSPNQGAVTEAFF
TGTGCCAGCAGCCCTAACCAGGGGGCAGTCACTGAAGCTTTCTTT
>TRBV7-9|NA|14|TRBJ2-3|NA
CASSYRESADTQYF
TGTGCCAGCAGTTACAGGGAGTCCGCAGATACGCAGTATTTT
>TRBV30|NA|11|TRBJ1-1|NA
CAWRQGSEAFF
TGTGCCTGGAGACAGGGAAGTGAAGCTTTCTTT
>TRBV2|NA|13|TRBJ2-5|NA
CASSDLRGETQYF
TGTGCCAGCAGTGACCTCCGAGGAGAGACCCAGTACTTC
>TRBV2|NA|15|TRBJ2-7|NA
CASSERGGQSYEQYF
TGTGCCAGCAGTGAAAGAGGGGGACAATCCTACGAGCAGTACTTC
>TRBV19|TRBD2|15|TRBJ2-1|NA
CASSIELAGGSEQFF
TGTGCCAGTAGTATAGAACTAGCGGGAGGAAGTGAGCAGTTCTTC
>TRBV6-5|NA|15|TRBJ2-2|NA
CASSYSSANTGELFF
TGTGCCAGCAGTTACTCATCGGCGAACACCGGGGAGCTGTTTTTT
>TRBV29-1|TRBD2|14|TRBJ2-1|NA
CSVYSGLAGNEQFF
TGCAGCGTTTACTCCGGACTAGCGGGAAATGAGCAGTTCTTC
>TRBV4-1|NA|16|TRBJ1-1|NA
CASSQEGGHMNTEAFF
TGCGCCAGCAGCCAAGAAGGGGGACATATGAACACTGAAGCTTTCTTT
>TRBV4-3|TRBD1|16|TRBJ2-2|once
CASSPWTGANTGELFF
TGCGCCAGCAGCCCTTGGACAGGGGCGAACACCGGGGAGCTGTTTTTT
>TRBV2|TRBD2|16|TRBJ2-7|NA
CASSGTSGRYSYEQYF
TGTGCCAGCAGTGGTACGAGCGGGAGGTACTCCTACGAGCAGTACTTC
>TRBV6-5|TRBD1|15|TRBJ2-7|few
CASSSPGQTSYEQYF
TGTGCCAGCAGTTCACCGGGACAGACCTCCTACGAGCAGTACTTC
>TRBV9|TRBD2|13|TRBJ2-3|NA
CASGTSGTDTQYF
TGTGCCAGCGGGACTAGCGGGACAGATACGCAGTATTTT
>TRBV11-2|TRBD2|15|TRBJ2-7|NA
CASSSLADLSYEQYF
TGTGCCAGCAGCTCGCTAGCGGACCTTTCCTACGAGCAGTACTTC
>TRBV6-6|NA|14|TRBJ1-2|NA
CASKFREFNYGYTF
TGTGCCAGCAAATTCAGGGAATTCAACTATGGCTACACCTTC
>TRBV7-9|TRBD2|14|TRBJ2-7|once
CASRQGLPSYEQYF
TGTGCCAGCAGGCAGGGACTACCGTCCTACGAGCAGTACTTC
>TRBV30|TRBD1|14|TRBJ1-2|NA
CAWSLGAGGYGYTF
TGTGCCTGGAGTTTGGGGGCAGGGGGCTATGGCTACACCTTC
>TRBV11-3|TRBD2|19|TRBJ2-2|NA
CASSLGSTSGRAFAGELFF
TGTGCCAGCAGCTTAGGTTCGACTAGCGGGAGGGCCTTTGCCGGGGAGCTGTTTTTT
>TRBV9|NA|13|TRBJ2-1|NA
CASSSRVVNEQFF
TGTGCCAGCAGCTCCAGGGTTGTGAATGAGCAGTTCTTC
>TRBV19|TRBD2|17|TRBJ2-5|NA
CASSLGLAGGPKETQYF
TGTGCCAGTAGCCTGGGACTAGCGGGAGGACCGAAAGAGACCCAGTACTTC
>TRBV14|NA|12|TRBJ2-5|NA
CASSQVPETQYF
TGTGCCAGCAGCCAAGTTCCGGAGACCCAGTACTTC
>TRBV19|TRBD2|15|TRBJ2-3|NA
CASKVLAGAPDTQYF
TGTGCCAGTAAGGTCCTAGCGGGAGCTCCAGATACGCAGTATTTT
>TRBV7-2|NA|12|TRBJ2-5|NA
CASSSQGETQYF
TGTGCCAGCAGCTCCCAGGGAGAGACCCAGTACTTC
>TRBV27|NA|15|TRBJ1-5|NA
CASSPRQVSNQPQHF
TGTGCCAGCAGTCCCCGACAGGTTAGCAATCAGCCCCAGCATTTT
>TRBV5-1|NA|13|TRBJ2-7|NA
CASSLVDSYEQYF
TGCGCCAGCAGCTTGGTTGACAGCTACGAGCAGTACTTC
>TRBV6-5|TRBD1|14|TRBJ1-5|NA
CASRKGQGNQPQHF
TGTGCCAGCAGGAAAGGACAGGGGAATCAGCCCCAGCATTTT
>TRBV6-1|NA|16|TRBJ1-5|NA
CASSEPSARGNQPQHF
TGTGCCAGCAGTGAACCATCGGCCAGGGGCAATCAGCCCCAGCATTTT
>TRBV28|NA|14|TRBJ2-7|NA
CASGLHMTAYEQYF
TGTGCCAGCGGTCTCCACATGACAGCCTACGAGCAGTACTTC
>TRBV27|NA|15|TRBJ2-7|NA
CASSLSVLHSYEQYF
TGTGCCAGCAGTTTATCAGTTTTACACTCCTACGAGCAGTACTTC
>TRBV19|TRBD2|17|TRBJ2-1|NA
CASSILEAGAQYNEQFF
TGTGCCAGTAGTATCCTTGAAGCGGGAGCCCAGTACAATGAGCAGTTCTTC